This TCR beta chain was found in a study of cytomegalovirus exposure and HLA in healthy donors. Points from the study as a whole: Most TCR sequences showed up rarely, but some public TCRs showed up in many donors.

Concerning this clone itself: Its antigen is not known.

The donors were members of the roughly 120-subject validation cohort (separate from the approximately 670-subject first cohort). With 0 bases removed from V and 2 bases from J, the gap between germline ends came to 11 bases. Germline loops: CDR1 SGHTS, CDR2 YDEGEE. The CDR3 sequence is 15 residues long. Produced via immunoSEQ multiplex PCR; TCRdb's table is partial and in-frame only. Of approximately 170,000 clones listed, roughly 85% are singletons. The V and J genes are TRBV5-8 and TRBJ2-5; tentative D call: TRBD2 (6 bases). This TCR was recovered from a man between 18 and 29 years old in good health and CMV-seropositive. Source material: PBMCs. As DNA, the CDR3 is TGTGCCAGCAGCTTGGGGGGGGAGCCTCAAGAGACCCAGTACTTC. It is translated as CASSLGGEPQETQYF.